These T cell receptor beta chains were read from a single sample in a study of Graves' ophthalmopathy and Graves' hyperthyroidism. TCRdb re-called the multiplex PCR reads through MiXCR, storing one row per CDR3 protein. The table shows hundreds of thousands of distinct CDR3 sequences, with around a fifth occurring only once. Sequenced sample: peripheral blood. These receptors originate from a young woman with stable Graves' hyperthyroidism. The CDR3 runs from the conserved cysteine through the conserved F or W. Fields, in order: clone size, J gene, D gene, V gene, CDR3 DNA, CDR3 protein. The D gene is left open where the match is weak. Clone size is not always given. Where it is, it says once, few, many or a class for expanded clones.

abundance: many; j_gene: TRBJ2-5; d_gene: NA; v_gene: TRBV19; CDR3nt: TGTGCCAGTAGTATAGCGGGAGAAGGAGAGACCCAGTACTTC; CDR3aa: CASSIAGEGETQYF
abundance: many; j_gene: TRBJ2-3; d_gene: NA; v_gene: TRBV7-2; CDR3nt: TGTGCCAGCAGCTTCAGGGATTCAGATACGCAGTATTTT; CDR3aa: CASSFRDSDTQYF
abundance: NA; j_gene: TRBJ1-1; d_gene: NA; v_gene: TRBV28; CDR3nt: TGTGCCATCACTAACTTTCCGAACACTGAAGCTTTCTTT; CDR3aa: CAITNFPNTEAFF
abundance: many; j_gene: TRBJ2-2; d_gene: NA; v_gene: TRBV2; CDR3nt: TGTGCCAGCAGTGTCCGTGGCATCGGAGAGCTGTTTTTT; CDR3aa: CASSVRGIGELFF
abundance: many; j_gene: TRBJ2-4; d_gene: NA; v_gene: TRBV30; CDR3nt: TGTGCCTGGAGACCGCCCGGGACGGGATCAAACATTCAGTACTTC; CDR3aa: CAWRPPGTGSNIQYF
abundance: NA; j_gene: TRBJ1-6; d_gene: NA; v_gene: TRBV20-1; CDR3nt: TGCAGTGCTAGAGACACGGCGGCAGGGAGTAATTCACCCCTCCACTTT; CDR3aa: CSARDTAAGSNSPLHF
abundance: many; j_gene: TRBJ1-1; d_gene: TRBD1; v_gene: TRBV5-1; CDR3nt: TGCGCCAGCAGCGGGGGACAGGGGAAGTTTGCTGAAGCTTTCTTT; CDR3aa: CASSGGQGKFAEAFF
abundance: NA; j_gene: TRBJ1-6; d_gene: TRBD1; v_gene: TRBV28; CDR3nt: TGTGCCAGCAGCTGGTGGACAGGGGGTGACTCACCCCTCCACTTT; CDR3aa: CASSWWTGGDSPLHF
abundance: NA; j_gene: TRBJ1-3; d_gene: NA; v_gene: TRBV4-1; CDR3nt: TGCGCCAGCAGTCCCAAGCCCCGGGCACCTCTGTCTGGAAACACCATATATTTT; CDR3aa: CASSPKPRAPLSGNTIYF
abundance: many; j_gene: TRBJ2-5; d_gene: NA; v_gene: TRBV24-1; CDR3nt: TGTGCCACCAGTGATTTGGGACTTGGGCAAGAGACCCAGTACTTC; CDR3aa: CATSDLGLGQETQYF
abundance: many; j_gene: TRBJ1-1; d_gene: NA; v_gene: TRBV6-2/TRBV6-3; CDR3nt: TGTGCCAGCACCCTCCAGGGAATGAACACTGAAGCTTTCTTT; CDR3aa: CASTLQGMNTEAFF
abundance: NA; j_gene: TRBJ2-5; d_gene: TRBD2; v_gene: TRBV11-1; CDR3nt: TGTGCCAGCAGCTCCGGGACTAGCGGGAGGGCCGAGGAGACCCAGTACTTC; CDR3aa: CASSSGTSGRAEETQYF
abundance: many; j_gene: TRBJ2-7; d_gene: NA; v_gene: TRBV27; CDR3nt: TGTGCCAGCAGTAACAGGGCCTACGAGCAGTACTTC; CDR3aa: CASSNRAYEQYF
abundance: few; j_gene: TRBJ1-1; d_gene: TRBD1; v_gene: TRBV7-9; CDR3nt: TGTGCCAGCAGCCCCCGAACAGGGGTTACGTCTGAAGCTTTCTTT; CDR3aa: CASSPRTGVTSEAFF
abundance: many; j_gene: TRBJ2-5; d_gene: NA; v_gene: TRBV7-2; CDR3nt: TGTGCCAGCAGCTTATTGGGGGCAGGAGAGACCCAGTACTTC; CDR3aa: CASSLLGAGETQYF
abundance: many; j_gene: TRBJ1-5; d_gene: TRBD1; v_gene: TRBV5-1; CDR3nt: TGCGCCAGCAGCTTACAGGGGGCTGGTCAGCCCCAGCATTTT; CDR3aa: CASSLQGAGQPQHF
abundance: many; j_gene: TRBJ2-7; d_gene: TRBD2; v_gene: TRBV20-1; CDR3nt: TGCAGTGCTAGATGGGGCGGGAGTACCTACGAGCAGTACTTC; CDR3aa: CSARWGGSTYEQYF
abundance: once; j_gene: TRBJ1-1; d_gene: NA; v_gene: TRBV6-1; CDR3nt: TGTGCCAGCAGTGACGGTCTTGAAGCTTTCTTT; CDR3aa: CASSDGLEAFF
abundance: many; j_gene: TRBJ1-1; d_gene: NA; v_gene: TRBV12-3/TRBV12-4; CDR3nt: TGTGCCAGCAACCCTTGGGGAGGTCTGGGATTGAACACTGAAGCTTTCTTT; CDR3aa: CASNPWGGLGLNTEAFF
abundance: NA; j_gene: TRBJ2-7; d_gene: TRBD1; v_gene: TRBV27; CDR3nt: TGTGCCAGCAGTTTGGGACAGCCAGGGATATACGAGCAGTACTTC; CDR3aa: CASSLGQPGIYEQYF
abundance: few; j_gene: TRBJ1-2; d_gene: NA; v_gene: TRBV6-1; CDR3nt: TGTGCCAGCAGTCTAAACGACAGGCCGCTGTTTGGCTACACCTTC; CDR3aa: CASSLNDRPLFGYTF
abundance: many; j_gene: TRBJ2-5; d_gene: NA; v_gene: TRBV7-8; CDR3nt: TGTGCCAGCTCTCTGCAGTGGGGAACAGAGACCCAGTACTTC; CDR3aa: CASSLQWGTETQYF
abundance: many; j_gene: TRBJ2-5; d_gene: NA; v_gene: TRBV29-1; CDR3nt: TGCAGCGTTTCCACCAGCCCTCGCGAGACCCAGTACTTC; CDR3aa: CSVSTSPRETQYF
abundance: once; j_gene: TRBJ1-2; d_gene: NA; v_gene: TRBV15; CDR3nt: TGTGCCACCAGCCGTAGTTCCTGGTCGCGGGTAGGGCAGAACTATGGCTACACCTTC; CDR3aa: CATSRSSWSRVGQNYGYTF
abundance: many; j_gene: TRBJ1-2; d_gene: TRBD1; v_gene: TRBV19; CDR3nt: TGTGCCAGTAGTACCCACAGGGGAAGGTATGGCTACACCTTC; CDR3aa: CASSTHRGRYGYTF
abundance: NA; j_gene: TRBJ1-2; d_gene: NA; v_gene: TRBV6-1; CDR3nt: TGTGCCAGCATTGTTCAGGGAGGTGGCTATGGCTACACCTTC; CDR3aa: CASIVQGGGYGYTF
abundance: NA; j_gene: TRBJ1-2; d_gene: TRBD1; v_gene: TRBV6-5; CDR3nt: TGTGCCAGCAGTTCGTCGACAGGGGACTATGGCTACACCTTC; CDR3aa: CASSSSTGDYGYTF
abundance: once; j_gene: TRBJ2-7; d_gene: NA; v_gene: TRBV12-3/TRBV12-4; CDR3nt: TGTGCCAGCAGTTTCGGCGGCTGGGACTTGATGGACGAGCAGTACTTC; CDR3aa: CASSFGGWDLMDEQYF
abundance: many; j_gene: TRBJ1-2; d_gene: TRBD1; v_gene: TRBV20-1; CDR3nt: TGCAGTGCTTCCCTTACAGGGGGCGAGGGCTACACCTTC; CDR3aa: CSASLTGGEGYTF
abundance: few; j_gene: TRBJ2-5; d_gene: NA; v_gene: TRBV5-1; CDR3nt: TGCGCCAGCAGCTTGGCCTTTGCAGCGGAAGAGACCCAGTACTTC; CDR3aa: CASSLAFAAEETQYF
abundance: many; j_gene: TRBJ1-5; d_gene: NA; v_gene: TRBV6-5; CDR3nt: TGTGCCAGCAGTTACTCATGGGGAGTCGGCGGCAATCAGCCCCAGCATTTT; CDR3aa: CASSYSWGVGGNQPQHF
abundance: NA; j_gene: TRBJ1-1; d_gene: NA; v_gene: TRBV10-2; CDR3nt: TGCGCCAGCAGTGGGGAGGCCGATTACACTGAAGCTTTCTTT; CDR3aa: CASSGEADYTEAFF
abundance: many; j_gene: TRBJ2-2; d_gene: NA; v_gene: TRBV7-8; CDR3nt: TGTGCCAGCAGCTTAATTTCGGGACACAACACCGGGGAGCTGTTTTTT; CDR3aa: CASSLISGHNTGELFF
abundance: few; j_gene: TRBJ2-5; d_gene: TRBD1; v_gene: TRBV5-1; CDR3nt: TGCGCCAGCAGCCGGGACAGGGGGATAGCGGAGACCCAGTACTTC; CDR3aa: CASSRDRGIAETQYF
abundance: many; j_gene: TRBJ2-5; d_gene: NA; v_gene: TRBV2; CDR3nt: TGTGCCAGCAGTGAAAAGGGGGGCTTCCAAGAGACCCAGTACTTC; CDR3aa: CASSEKGGFQETQYF
abundance: many; j_gene: TRBJ2-7; d_gene: NA; v_gene: TRBV12-3/TRBV12-4; CDR3nt: TGTGCCAGCAGTTTAAACCCGTCGGTCGAGCAGTACTTC; CDR3aa: CASSLNPSVEQYF
abundance: NA; j_gene: TRBJ1-1; d_gene: NA; v_gene: TRBV2; CDR3nt: TGTGCCGGACGACGTGGCGTAGGGAACACTGAAGCTTTCTTT; CDR3aa: CAGRRGVGNTEAFF
abundance: many; j_gene: TRBJ2-5; d_gene: NA; v_gene: TRBV29-1; CDR3nt: TGCAGCGTTGTAGTGAATGGGGGCCGGGAGACCCAGTACTTC; CDR3aa: CSVVVNGGRETQYF
abundance: NA; j_gene: TRBJ2-7; d_gene: NA; v_gene: TRBV12-3/TRBV12-4; CDR3nt: TGTGCCAGCAGTTTAGGAGTCGGCCAGGTCTTC; CDR3aa: CASSLGVGQVF
abundance: many; j_gene: TRBJ1-1; d_gene: NA; v_gene: TRBV6-1; CDR3nt: TGTGCCAGCCTGTTTTGGGCCGCTGCCCCCACTGAAGCTTTCTTT; CDR3aa: CASLFWAAAPTEAFF
abundance: NA; j_gene: TRBJ2-7; d_gene: TRBD2; v_gene: TRBV20-1; CDR3nt: TGCAGTGCTAGAGATTTGCGGGAGGGCCAATACGAGCAGTACTTC; CDR3aa: CSARDLREGQYEQYF